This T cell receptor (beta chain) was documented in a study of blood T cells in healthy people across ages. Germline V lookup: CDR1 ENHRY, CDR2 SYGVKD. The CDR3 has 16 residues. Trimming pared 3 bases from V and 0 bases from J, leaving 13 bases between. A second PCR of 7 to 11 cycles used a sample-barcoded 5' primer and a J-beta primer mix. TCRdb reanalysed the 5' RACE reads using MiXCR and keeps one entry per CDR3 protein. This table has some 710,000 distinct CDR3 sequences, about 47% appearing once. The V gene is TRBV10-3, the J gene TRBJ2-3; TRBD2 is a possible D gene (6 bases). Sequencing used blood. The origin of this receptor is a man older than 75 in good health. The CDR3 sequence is CAISDLSGFSTDTQYF. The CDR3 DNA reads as TGTGCCATCAGTGACCTTAGCGGATTTAGCACAGATACGCAGTATTTT.